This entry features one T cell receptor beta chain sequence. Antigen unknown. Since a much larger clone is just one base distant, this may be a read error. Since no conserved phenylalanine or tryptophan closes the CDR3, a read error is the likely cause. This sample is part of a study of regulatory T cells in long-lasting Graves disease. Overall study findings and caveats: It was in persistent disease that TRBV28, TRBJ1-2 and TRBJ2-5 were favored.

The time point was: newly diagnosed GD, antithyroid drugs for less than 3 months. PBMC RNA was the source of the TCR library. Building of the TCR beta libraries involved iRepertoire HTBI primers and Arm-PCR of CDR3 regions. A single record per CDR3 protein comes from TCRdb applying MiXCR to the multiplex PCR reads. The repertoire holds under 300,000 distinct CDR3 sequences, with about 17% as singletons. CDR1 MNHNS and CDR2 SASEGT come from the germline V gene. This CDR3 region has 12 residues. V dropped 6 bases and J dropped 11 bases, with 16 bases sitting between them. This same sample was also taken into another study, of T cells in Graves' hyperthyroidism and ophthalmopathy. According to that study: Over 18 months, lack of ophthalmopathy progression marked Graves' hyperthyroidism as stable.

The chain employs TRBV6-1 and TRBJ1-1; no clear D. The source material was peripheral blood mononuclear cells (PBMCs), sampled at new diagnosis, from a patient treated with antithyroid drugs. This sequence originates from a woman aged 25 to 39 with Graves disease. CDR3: CASSNPGLRAFL. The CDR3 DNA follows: TGTGCCAGCAGCAATCCCGGACTAAGGGCTTTCCTT.